The source of this T cell receptor beta chain is a study of T-cell memory formation after mild COVID-19. V lost 7 bases and J lost 2, with 9 bases in between. The CDR3 spans 13 residues. This clonotype has more than one count but fewer than ten. TCRdb called the 5' RACE reads again in MiXCR, with one record for every CDR3 protein. The table records 350,000 to 450,000 distinct CDR3 sequences, 20% to 25% of them present only once. Sequencing was carried out using PBMCs or a T cell subset sorted from them (not recorded which). This TCR was recovered from an adult woman who had mild COVID-19 (a few samples of this study predate the infection). Cell type and time point are not known. The genes are TRBV12-3 or TRBV12-4 and TRBJ2-1; D unresolved. CDR3 sequence: CASNVGTYNEQFF. In nucleotides, the CDR3 is TGTGCCAGCAACGTTGGTACCTACAATGAGCAGTTCTTC.